These 18 T cell receptor beta chains were all obtained from the same sample, sequenced in a study of T cell responses to AZD1222 COVID-19 vaccine. TCRdb's copy holds only in-frame clones and misses some; the assay was immunoSEQ multiplex PCR. The repertoire has 80,000 or so clones, roughly 85% of them found once; the top ten carry about 1.6%. The sample in question was peripheral blood, obtained on day 0 of AZD1222 vaccination. The receptors stem from an adult in good health.

The rearrangement joins TRBV11-2 to TRBJ2-3; 10 bases line up with TRBD2. CDR1 and CDR2 (germline): SGHAT, FQNNGV. The junction had 20 bases not matched to a gene; V was cut back by 5 bases and J by 6 bases. The CDR3 is 19 residues long. The CDR3 DNA is TGTGCCAGCAGCCCCAACTTAGCCGCTAGCGGGAGTTTGACGGATACGCAGTATTTT. This sequence encodes CASSPNLAASGSLTDTQYF.

In its sample, this clone was seen a few times. This chain links TRBV5-1 with TRBJ2-1; weak D call: TRBD1 (5 bases). Trimming pared 3 bases from V and 7 bases from J, leaving 17 bases between. CDR1 is SGHRS, CDR2 YFSETQ, per germline. CDR3 size: 15 residues. CDR3 coding DNA: TGCGCCAGCAGCTCAAACCAGGGTACGGCAAATGAGCAGTTCTTC. This codes for CASSSNQGTANEQFF. The full variable domain, rest sourced from reference TRBV5-1 and TRBJ2-1, is KAGVTQTPRYLIKTRGQQVTLSCSPISGHRSVSWYQQTPGQGLQFLFEYFSETQRNKGNFPGRFSGRQFSNSRSEMNVSTLELGDSALYLCASSSNQGTANEQFFGPGTRLTVL.

The V gene is TRBV24-1, the J gene TRBJ2-3; no reliable D call. The CDR3 loop spans 19 amino acids. V was trimmed by 3 bases and J by 2 bases, leaving 23 bases between them. Per the germline V gene, CDR1 is KGHDR and CDR2 is SFDVKD. CDR3 amino acids: CATSDRTEGLGGSTDTQYF. CDR3 DNA sequence: TGTGCCACCAGTGATAGGACCGAAGGCCTCGGCGGTTCCACAGATACGCAGTATTTT.

V and J are TRBV18 and TRBJ2-5, with 10 bases fitting TRBD1. CDR1 is KGHSH, CDR2 LQKENI, per germline. The V segment lost 4 bases and the J segment 3 bases; nucleotides outside the gene matches: 5. CDR3 length equals 15 residues. The CDR3 here is CASSRGTGAEETQYF. As DNA, the CDR3 is TGTGCCAGCTCACGGGGGACAGGGGCCGAAGAGACCCAGTACTTC.

This clone was picked up one time. V gene TRBV7-3 combines with J gene TRBJ2-3; the D is unclear. V lost 1 base, J lost 3 bases, and 8 bases lay in between. CDR1 is SGHTA and CDR2 is FQGTGA in the germline V gene. The CDR3 is made up of 14 amino acids. CDR3 coding DNA: TGTGCCAGCAGCTTAAATCCGGCAACAGATACGCAGTATTTT. This codes for CASSLNPATDTQYF.

This chain uses TRBV5-1 with TRBJ1-2; D not certain. Germline CDR1 is SGHRS and CDR2 is YFSETQ. The CDR3 extends over 14 amino acids. V was shortened by 0 bases and J by 2 bases, with 8 bases between the two germline ends. The CDR3 sequence: CASSLGGANYGYTF. For the CDR3, the DNA is TGCGCCAGCAGCTTGGGGGGAGCCAACTATGGCTACACCTTC.

This rearrangement joins TRBV2 to TRBJ2-4, with D unclear. The V end was cut by 6 bases, the J end by 2 bases, with 11 bases between. The CDR3 contains 14 residues. Germline V gives CDR1 SNHLY, CDR2 FYNNEI. The CDR3 here is CASSLLEPKNIQYF. DNA of the CDR3: TGTGCCAGCAGCCTCTTGGAACCCAAAAACATTCAGTACTTC.

This sequence joins TRBV20-1 and TRBJ1-2; D is unresolved. Germline values: CDR1 DFQATT, CDR2 SNEGSKA (reference sequence). The germline V and J ends were trimmed by 5 bases and 6 bases, with 4 bases remaining between them. The CDR3 is 9 residues long. The CDR3 reads CSAPDGYTF. The CDR3 DNA sequence: TGCAGTGCTCCAGATGGCTACACCTTC.

The genes are TRBV29-1 and TRBJ1-1; TRBD1 matches 8 bases. The germline V gene encodes CDR1 SQVTM and CDR2 ANQGSEA. The CDR3 contains 15 residues. V lost 4 bases to trimming and J lost 4 bases; unmatched junction nucleotides: 11. The CDR3 DNA follows: TGCAGCGTTGGGGAACCAGACAGGGGTTCCACTGAAGCTTTCTTT. This gives the protein CSVGEPDRGSTEAFF.

This clone is medium-sized within its sample. This chain links TRBV29-1 with TRBJ1-2; no firm D call. The CDR3 is 13 amino acids. Looked up from germline, CDR1 is SQVTM and CDR2 is ANQGSEA. The V and J ends lost 0 bases and 1 base respectively, with 6 bases between them. The CDR3 nucleotides read TGCAGCGTTGAAGAGGGGAATAACTATGGCTACACCTTC. Its protein product is CSVEEGNNYGYTF.

The chain uses TRBV19 and TRBJ2-2; D may correspond to TRBD1 or TRBD2 (5 bases each). CDR3 length: 21 amino acids. Germline V lookup: CDR1 LNHDA, CDR2 SQIVND (reference sequence). V was shortened by 0 bases and J by 7 bases, with 30 bases between the two germline ends. CDR3 residues: CASSIDLFGTPGWAVGGELFF. CDR3 coding DNA: TGTGCCAGTAGTATAGATCTATTCGGGACGCCCGGATGGGCGGTTGGCGGGGAGCTGTTTTTT.

This clone was observed a few times. Other DNA sequences of this sample code for an identical CDR3. The V call is TRBV6-5, the J call TRBJ2-3; D remains unclear. Trimming removed 0 bases from V and 5 bases from J, with 0 bases in between. The CDR3 is 11 amino acids. Germline CDR1 is MNHEY and CDR2 is SVGAGI. The CDR3 is CASSYSDTQYF. CDR3 DNA: TGTGCCAGCAGTTACTCAGATACGCAGTATTTT.

The chain uses TRBV18 and TRBJ2-2; D may be TRBD1 (5 bases). V was trimmed by 3 bases and J by 0 bases, leaving 11 bases between them. CDR1 is KGHSH, CDR2 LQKENI, per germline. The CDR3 extends over 16 amino acids. CDR3 residues: CASSPQGHPNTGELFF. CDR3 DNA sequence: TGTGCCAGCTCACCGCAAGGACACCCGAACACCGGGGAGCTGTTTTTT.

This chain joins TRBV18 and TRBJ1-1; D gene ambiguous. The germline V gene encodes CDR1 KGHSH and CDR2 LQKENI. Trimming left V 5 bases short and J 2 bases short, with 15 bases between. The CDR3 is made up of 15 amino acids. The CDR3 region has the DNA TGTGCCAGCTCAATGGCAGCGATTTTAAACACTGAAGCTTTCTTT. Its protein is CASSMAAILNTEAFF. The complete variable domain, with remaining parts taken from reference TRBV18 and TRBJ1-1, reads NAGVMQNPRHLVRRRGQEARLRCSPMKGHSHVYWYRQLPEEGLKFMVYLQKENIIDESGMPKERFSAEFPKEGPSILRIQQVVRGDSAAYFCASSMAAILNTEAFFGQGTRLTVV.

This clone was counted between two and nine times. V and J are TRBV5-4 and TRBJ2-5; 9 nucleotides match TRBD1. This CDR3 spans 15 amino acids. CDR1 is SGHNT and CDR2 is YYREEE in the germline V gene (reference sequence). J lost 4 bases, V lost 4 bases, and 8 bases had no gene match. The CDR3 bases are TGTGCCAGCAGCATCCCCGGGACAGGGTCAGAGACCCAGTACTTC. Amino acid sequence: CASSIPGTGSETQYF.

This clone was recorded once. The chain combines TRBV5-6 with TRBJ2-2; 7 nucleotides agree with TRBD2. The CDR3 contains 16 residues. The germline gives CDR1 SGHDT, CDR2 YYEEEE. V was pared by 0 bases and J by 5 bases, with 7 bases of the junction left unmatched. CDR3 in DNA: TGTGCCAGCAGCTTGGTGACCCTGGGGGGGACCGGGGAGCTGTTTTTT. Amino acids: CASSLVTLGGTGELFF.

The chain recombines TRBV7-2 with TRBJ2-7; 9 nucleotides align to TRBD2. Germline loops: CDR1 SGHTA, CDR2 FQGNSA. This CDR3 has 14 residues. V lost 5 bases and J lost 4; bases outside the gene matches: 6. CDR3 protein: CASSPAGGVYEQYF. The CDR3 region has the DNA TGTGCCAGCAGCCCCGCGGGGGGGGTTTACGAGCAGTACTTC.

The V call is TRBV18, the J call TRBJ2-1; TRBD2 agrees at 9 bases. J was trimmed by 6 bases and V by 2 bases; bases with no gene match: 2. Germline-derived CDR1 and CDR2 are KGHSH and LQKENI. This CDR3 region has 14 residues. In nucleotides, the CDR3 is TGTGCCAGCTCACCAAAGACTAGCGGCAATGAGCAGTTCTTC. It is translated as CASSPKTSGNEQFF.